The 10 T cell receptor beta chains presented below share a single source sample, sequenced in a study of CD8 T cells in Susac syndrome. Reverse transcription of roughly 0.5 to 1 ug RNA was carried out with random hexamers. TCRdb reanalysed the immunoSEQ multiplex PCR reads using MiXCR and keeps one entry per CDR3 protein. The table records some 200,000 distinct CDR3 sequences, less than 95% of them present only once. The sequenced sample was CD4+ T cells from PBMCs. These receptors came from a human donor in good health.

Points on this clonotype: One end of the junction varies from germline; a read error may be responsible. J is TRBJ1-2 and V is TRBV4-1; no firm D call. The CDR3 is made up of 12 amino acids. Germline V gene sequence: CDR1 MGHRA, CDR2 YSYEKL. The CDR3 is CASSQENYGYTF. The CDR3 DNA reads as TGCGCCAGCAGCCAAGAGAACTACGGCTACACCTTC.

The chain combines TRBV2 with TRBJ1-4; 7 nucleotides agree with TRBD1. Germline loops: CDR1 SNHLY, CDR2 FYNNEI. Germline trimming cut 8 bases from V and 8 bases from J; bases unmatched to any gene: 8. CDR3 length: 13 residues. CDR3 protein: CASHTGAEEKLFF. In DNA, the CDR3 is TGTGCCAGCCATACAGGGGCCGAGGAAAAACTGTTTTTT. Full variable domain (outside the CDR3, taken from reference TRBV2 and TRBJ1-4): EPEVTQTPSHQVTQMGQEVILRCVPISNHLYFYWYRQILGQKVEFLVSFYNNEISEKSEIFDDQFSVERPDGSNFTLKIRSTKLEDSAMYFCASHTGAEEKLFFGSGTQLSVL.

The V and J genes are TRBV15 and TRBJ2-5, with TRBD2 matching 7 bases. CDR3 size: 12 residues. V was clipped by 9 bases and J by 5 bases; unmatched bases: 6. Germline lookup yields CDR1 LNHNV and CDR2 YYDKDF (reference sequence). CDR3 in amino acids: CATGEGRETQYF. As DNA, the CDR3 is TGTGCCACTGGGGAGGGGCGGGAGACCCAGTACTTC.

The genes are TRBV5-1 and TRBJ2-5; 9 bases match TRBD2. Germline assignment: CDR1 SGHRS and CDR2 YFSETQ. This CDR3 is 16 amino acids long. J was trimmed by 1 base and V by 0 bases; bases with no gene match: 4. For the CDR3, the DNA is TGCGCCAGCAGCTTGGAAATGACTAGCGGCCAAGAGACCCAGTACTTC. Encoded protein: CASSLEMTSGQETQYF.

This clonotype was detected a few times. The CDR3 loop reads CSARNYEQYF. In DNA form, the CDR3 reads TGCAGTGCTCGGAACTACGAGCAGTACTTC. V usage is TRBV20-1 and J usage is TRBJ2-7, with no clear D. With 5 bases removed from V and 3 bases from J, the gap between germline ends came to 5 bases. The CDR3 runs to 10 residues. In germline, CDR1 is DFQATT, CDR2 SNEGSKA (reference sequence).

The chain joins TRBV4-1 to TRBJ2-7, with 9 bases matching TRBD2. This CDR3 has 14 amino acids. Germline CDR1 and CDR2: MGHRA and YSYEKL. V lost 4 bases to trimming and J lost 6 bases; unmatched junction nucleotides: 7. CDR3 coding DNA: TGCGCCAGCAGCCCGGGGCTAGCGGGAACCGAGCAGTACTTC. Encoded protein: CASSPGLAGTEQYF.

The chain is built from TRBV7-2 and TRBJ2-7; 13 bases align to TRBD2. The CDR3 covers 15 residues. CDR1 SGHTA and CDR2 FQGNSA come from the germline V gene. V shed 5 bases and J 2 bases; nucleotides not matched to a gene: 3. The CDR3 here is CASSTTSGRAYEQYF. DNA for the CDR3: TGTGCCAGCAGCACTACTAGCGGGAGGGCCTACGAGCAGTACTTC.

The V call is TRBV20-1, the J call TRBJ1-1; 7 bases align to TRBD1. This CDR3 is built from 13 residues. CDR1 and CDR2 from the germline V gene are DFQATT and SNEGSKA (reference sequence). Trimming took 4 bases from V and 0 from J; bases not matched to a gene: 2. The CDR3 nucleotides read TGCAGTGCTAACAGGGGATTGAACACTGAAGCTTTCTTT. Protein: CSANRGLNTEAFF.

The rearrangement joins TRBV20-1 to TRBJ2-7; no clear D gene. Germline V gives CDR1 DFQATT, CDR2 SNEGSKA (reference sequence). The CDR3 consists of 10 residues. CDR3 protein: CSTRHYEQYF. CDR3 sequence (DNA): TGCAGCACACGGCACTACGAGCAGTACTTC.

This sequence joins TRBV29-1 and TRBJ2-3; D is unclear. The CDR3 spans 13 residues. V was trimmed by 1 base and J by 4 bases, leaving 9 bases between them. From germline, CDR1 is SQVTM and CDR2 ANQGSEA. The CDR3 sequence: CSVEAAAPDTQYF. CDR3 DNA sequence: TGCAGCGTTGAAGCTGCAGCCCCAGATACGCAGTATTTT.